A selection of T cell receptor beta chains follows, all from one sample in a study of T cell responses to AZD1222 COVID-19 vaccine. Assay: immunoSEQ multiplex PCR; the TCRdb copy retains only in-frame clones and omits some. The sample has approximately 150,000 clones, more than 85% seen once. Specimen: peripheral blood, collected on day 0 of MenACWY control vaccination. The receptor set was obtained from an adult in good health. Each CDR3 is given with its conserved first and last residue.

j_call: TRBJ2-2
v_call: TRBV19
cdr3_aa: CASSIRTGELFF

j_call: TRBJ2-7
v_call: TRBV28
cdr3_aa: CASTTQTYEQYF

j_call: TRBJ1-6
v_call: TRBV6-5
cdr3_aa: CATYRGNNSPLHF

j_call: TRBJ2-4
v_call: TRBV5-4
cdr3_aa: CASSFSSLEISKNIQYF

j_call: TRBJ1-5
v_call: TRBV19
cdr3_aa: CASSIDRTESAWPQHF

j_call: TRBJ1-6
v_call: TRBV5-8
cdr3_aa: CASMYRGNSPLHF

j_call: TRBJ2-7
v_call: TRBV23-1
cdr3_aa: CASSPHPGTGCKQYF

j_call: TRBJ2-1
v_call: TRBV7-9
cdr3_aa: CASSLGGSLDEQFF

j_call: TRBJ1-2
v_call: TRBV15
cdr3_aa: CATSRDGAYYGYTF

j_call: TRBJ2-7
v_call: TRBV12-3/TRBV12-4
cdr3_aa: CASNYGRATQQYF

j_call: TRBJ2-1
v_call: TRBV6-4
cdr3_aa: CASSQQGADEQFF

j_call: TRBJ2-2
v_call: TRBV4-3
cdr3_aa: CASSQVPMSAGKTGELFF

j_call: TRBJ2-7
v_call: TRBV2
cdr3_aa: CASSGQISYEQYF

j_call: TRBJ2-1
v_call: TRBV18
cdr3_aa: CASSTGTGTYNEQFF

j_call: TRBJ2-1
v_call: TRBV27
cdr3_aa: CASSRGLELYNEQFF

j_call: TRBJ1-1
v_call: TRBV21-1
cdr3_aa: CASSKVPEAEAFF

j_call: TRBJ1-2
v_call: TRBV5-4
cdr3_aa: CASSLREDLRYGYTF